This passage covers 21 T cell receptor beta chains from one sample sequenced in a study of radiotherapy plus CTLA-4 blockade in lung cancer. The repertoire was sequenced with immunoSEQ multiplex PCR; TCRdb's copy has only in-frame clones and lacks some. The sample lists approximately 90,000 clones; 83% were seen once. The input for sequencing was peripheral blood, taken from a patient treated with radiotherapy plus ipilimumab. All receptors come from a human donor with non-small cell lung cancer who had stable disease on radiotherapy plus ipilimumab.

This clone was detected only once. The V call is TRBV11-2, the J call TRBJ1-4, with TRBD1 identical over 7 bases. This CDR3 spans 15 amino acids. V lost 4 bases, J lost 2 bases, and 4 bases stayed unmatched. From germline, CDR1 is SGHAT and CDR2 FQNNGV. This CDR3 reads CASSSTGRTNEKLFF. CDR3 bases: TGTGCCAGCAGCTCGACAGGGAGGACTAATGAAAAACTGTTTTTT.

In DNA, the CDR3 is TGTGCCAGCAGCTTTACTAGCGGGGATGCTTGGGGGACCCAGTACTTC. Translating gives CASSFTSGDAWGTQYF. V and J are TRBV11-2 and TRBJ2-5; 10 bases line up with TRBD2. CDR3 length equals 16 residues. Losses at the gene ends were 3 bases for V and 7 bases for J; bases not matched to a gene: 11. The germline V gene encodes CDR1 SGHAT and CDR2 FQNNGV. The full variable domain, with the rest looked up from reference TRBV11-2 and TRBJ2-5, is EAGVAQSPRYKIIEKRQSVAFWCNPISGHATLYWYQQILGQGPKLLIQFQNNGVVDDSQLPKDRFSAERLKGVDSTLKIQPAKLEDSAVYLCASSFTSGDAWGTQYFGPGTRLLVL.

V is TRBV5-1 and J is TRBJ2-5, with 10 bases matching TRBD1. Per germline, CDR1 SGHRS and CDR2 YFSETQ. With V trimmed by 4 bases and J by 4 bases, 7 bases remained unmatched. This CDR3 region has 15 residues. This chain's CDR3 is CASSLDRDRGETQYF. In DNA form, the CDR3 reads TGCGCCAGCAGCCTCGACCGGGACAGGGGAGAGACCCAGTACTTC.

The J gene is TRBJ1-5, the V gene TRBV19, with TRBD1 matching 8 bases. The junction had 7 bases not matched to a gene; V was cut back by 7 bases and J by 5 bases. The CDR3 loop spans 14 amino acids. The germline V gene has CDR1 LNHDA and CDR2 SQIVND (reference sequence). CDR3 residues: CASMRTGTHQPQHF. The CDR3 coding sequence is TGTGCCAGTATGCGGACAGGGACGCATCAGCCCCAGCATTTT. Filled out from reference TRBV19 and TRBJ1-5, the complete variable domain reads DGGITQSPKYLFRKEGQNVTLSCEQNLNHDAMYWYRQDPGQGLRLIYYSQIVNDFQKGDIAEGYSVSREKKESFPLTVTSAQKNPTAFYLCASMRTGTHQPQHFGDGTRLSIL.

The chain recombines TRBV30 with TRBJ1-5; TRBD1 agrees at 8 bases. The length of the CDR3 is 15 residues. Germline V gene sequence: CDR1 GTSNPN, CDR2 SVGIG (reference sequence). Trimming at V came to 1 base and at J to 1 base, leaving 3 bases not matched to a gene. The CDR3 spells CAWSGQGLSNQPQHF. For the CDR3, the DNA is TGTGCCTGGAGTGGACAGGGGTTGAGCAATCAGCCCCAGCATTTT.

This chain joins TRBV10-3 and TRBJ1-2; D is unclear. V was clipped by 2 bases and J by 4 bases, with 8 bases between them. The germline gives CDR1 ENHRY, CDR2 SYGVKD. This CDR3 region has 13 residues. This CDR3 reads CAISEEGFYGYTF. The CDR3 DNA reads TGTGCCATCAGTGAGGAAGGCTTCTATGGCTACACCTTC.

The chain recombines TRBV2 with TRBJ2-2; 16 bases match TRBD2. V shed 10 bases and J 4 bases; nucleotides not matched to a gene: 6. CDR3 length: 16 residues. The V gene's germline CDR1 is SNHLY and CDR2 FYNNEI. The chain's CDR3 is CATGTSGGASTGELFF. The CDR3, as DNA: TGTGCCACCGGGACTAGCGGGGGGGCTAGCACCGGGGAGCTGTTTTTT. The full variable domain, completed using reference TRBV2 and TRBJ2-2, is EPEVTQTPSHQVTQMGQEVILRCVPISNHLYFYWYRQILGQKVEFLVSFYNNEISEKSEIFDDQFSVERPDGSNFTLKIRSTKLEDSAMYFCATGTSGGASTGELFFGEGSRLTVL.

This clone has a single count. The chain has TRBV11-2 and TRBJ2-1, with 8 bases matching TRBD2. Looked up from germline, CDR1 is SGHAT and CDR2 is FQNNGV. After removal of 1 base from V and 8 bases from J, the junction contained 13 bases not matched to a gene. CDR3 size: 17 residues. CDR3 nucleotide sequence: TGTGCCAGCAGCTTAGTGGGAGCGGGAGCCGCCGGATATGAGCAGTTCTTC. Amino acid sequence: CASSLVGAGAAGYEQFF.

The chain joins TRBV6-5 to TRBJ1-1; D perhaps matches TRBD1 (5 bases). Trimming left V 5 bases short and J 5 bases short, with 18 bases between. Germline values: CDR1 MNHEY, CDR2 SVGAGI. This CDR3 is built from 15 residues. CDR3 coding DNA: TGTGCCAGCAGTCCACCTTCACGGTGGGGGACTGAAGCTTTCTTT. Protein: CASSPPSRWGTEAFF.

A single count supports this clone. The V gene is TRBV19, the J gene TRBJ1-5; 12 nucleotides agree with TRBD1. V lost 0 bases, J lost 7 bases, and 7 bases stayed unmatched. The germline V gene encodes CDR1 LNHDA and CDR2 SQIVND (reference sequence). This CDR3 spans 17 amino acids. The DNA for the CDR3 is TGTGCCAGTAGTATAGATCCCGGGACAGGGGGCCGGCAGCCCCAGCATTTT. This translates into CASSIDPGTGGRQPQHF. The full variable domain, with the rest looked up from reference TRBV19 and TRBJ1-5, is DGGITQSPKYLFRKEGQNVTLSCEQNLNHDAMYWYRQDPGQGLRLIYYSQIVNDFQKGDIAEGYSVSREKKESFPLTVTSAQKNPTAFYLCASSIDPGTGGRQPQHFGDGTRLSIL.

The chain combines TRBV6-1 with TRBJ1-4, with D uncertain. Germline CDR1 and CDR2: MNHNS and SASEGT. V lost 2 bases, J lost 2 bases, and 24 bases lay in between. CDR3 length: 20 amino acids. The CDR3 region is CASSEKNSAYLSLTNEKLFF. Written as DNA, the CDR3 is TGTGCCAGCAGTGAAAAAAACAGCGCCTACCTTTCACTTACTAATGAAAAACTGTTTTTT.

The CDR3 nucleotides read TGTGCCAGCAGCGTAGCTTTAAGGGGACCGGGCTACACCTTC. Protein sequence: CASSVALRGPGYTF. The V call is TRBV9, the J call TRBJ1-2; D is perhaps TRBD1 (5 bases). V lost 0 bases and J lost 8, with 14 bases in between. CDR1 is SGDLS, CDR2 YYNGEE, per germline. This CDR3 has 14 amino acids.

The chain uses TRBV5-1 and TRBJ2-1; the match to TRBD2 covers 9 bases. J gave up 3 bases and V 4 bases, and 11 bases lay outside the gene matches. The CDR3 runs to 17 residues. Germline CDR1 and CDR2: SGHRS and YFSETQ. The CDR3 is CASSPGAGGSFYNEQFF. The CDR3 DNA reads TGCGCCAGCAGCCCGGGGGCGGGAGGGTCCTTCTACAATGAGCAGTTCTTC.

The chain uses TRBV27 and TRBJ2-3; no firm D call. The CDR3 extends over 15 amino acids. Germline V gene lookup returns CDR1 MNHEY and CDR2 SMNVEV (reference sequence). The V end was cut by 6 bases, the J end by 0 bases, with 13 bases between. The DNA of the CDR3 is TGTGCCAGCAGCTATAAGGCGTTGAGCACAGATACGCAGTATTTT. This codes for CASSYKALSTDTQYF.

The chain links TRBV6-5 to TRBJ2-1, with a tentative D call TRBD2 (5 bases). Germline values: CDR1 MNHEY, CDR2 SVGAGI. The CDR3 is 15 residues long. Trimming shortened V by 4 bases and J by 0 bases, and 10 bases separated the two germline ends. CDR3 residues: CASSLTRSSYNEQFF. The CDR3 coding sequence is TGTGCCAGCAGTTTAACTAGGAGCTCCTACAATGAGCAGTTCTTC.

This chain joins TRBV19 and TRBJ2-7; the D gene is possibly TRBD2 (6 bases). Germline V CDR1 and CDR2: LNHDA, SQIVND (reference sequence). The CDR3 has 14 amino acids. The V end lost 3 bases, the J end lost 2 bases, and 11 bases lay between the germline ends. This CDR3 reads CASSIGGAAYEQYF. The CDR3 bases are TGTGCCAGTAGTATTGGAGGGGCCGCCTACGAGCAGTACTTC.

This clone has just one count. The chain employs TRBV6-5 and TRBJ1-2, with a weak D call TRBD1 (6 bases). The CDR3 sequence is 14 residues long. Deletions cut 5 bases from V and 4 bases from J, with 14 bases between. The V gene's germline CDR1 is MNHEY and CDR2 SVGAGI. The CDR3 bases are TGTGCCAGCAGTCCTAGGGGGTTAGGCTATGGCTACACCTTC. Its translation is CASSPRGLGYGYTF.

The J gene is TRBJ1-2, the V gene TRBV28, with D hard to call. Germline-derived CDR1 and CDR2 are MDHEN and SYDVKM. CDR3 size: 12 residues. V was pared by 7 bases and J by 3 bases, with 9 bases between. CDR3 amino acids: CASTYRHYGYTF. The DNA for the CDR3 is TGTGCCAGCACCTACAGACACTATGGCTACACCTTC.

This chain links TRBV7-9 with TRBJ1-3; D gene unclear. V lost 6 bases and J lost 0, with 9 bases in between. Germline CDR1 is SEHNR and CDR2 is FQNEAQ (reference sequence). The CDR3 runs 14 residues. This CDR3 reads CASRGSLSGNTIYF. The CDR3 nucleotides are TGTGCCAGCAGAGGCAGCCTCTCTGGAAACACCATATATTTT. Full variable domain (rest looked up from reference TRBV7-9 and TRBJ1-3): DTGVSQNPRHKITKRGQNVTFRCDPISEHNRLYWYRQTLGQGPEFLTYFQNEAQLEKSRLLSDRFSAERPKGSFSTLEIQRTEQGDSAMYLCASRGSLSGNTIYFGEGSWLTVV.

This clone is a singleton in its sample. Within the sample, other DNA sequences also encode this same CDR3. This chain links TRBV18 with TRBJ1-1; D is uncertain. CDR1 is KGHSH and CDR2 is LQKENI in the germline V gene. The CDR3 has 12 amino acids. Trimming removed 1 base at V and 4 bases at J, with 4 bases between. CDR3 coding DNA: TGTGCCAGCTCACCACAAGGCACTGAAGCTTTCTTT. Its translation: CASSPQGTEAFF.

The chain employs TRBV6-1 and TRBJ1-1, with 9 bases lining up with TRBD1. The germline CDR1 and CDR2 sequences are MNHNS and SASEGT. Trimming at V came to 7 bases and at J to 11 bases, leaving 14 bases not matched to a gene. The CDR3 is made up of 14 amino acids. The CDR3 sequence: CASTSPGTGSTAFF. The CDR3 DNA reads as TGTGCCAGCACCTCCCCCGGGACAGGGTCTACGGCTTTCTTT.